A single sample is the source of the 20 T cell receptor beta chains below, sequenced in a study of blood T cell repertoires in COVID-19. The assay was immunoSEQ multiplex PCR, and TCRdb's table has in-frame clones only and misses some. The sample holds approximately 200,000 clones, about 81% seen once. Material: peripheral blood. The receptors come from an elderly woman with COVID-19, enrolled during active disease.

The chain combines TRBV6-4 with TRBJ2-1; no definite D call. CDR3 length: 15 amino acids. V lost 2 bases and J lost 8, with 16 bases in between. Germline loops: CDR1 MRHNA, CDR2 SNTAGT. This CDR3 is CASSDRPVALDEQFF. CDR3 DNA sequence: TGTGCCAGCAGTGACAGGCCCGTAGCCTTGGATGAGCAGTTCTTC.

In its sample, this clone was seen many times. The chain joins TRBV20-1 to TRBJ1-2; a possible D gene is TRBD1 (6 bases). The germline CDR1 and CDR2 sequences are DFQATT and SNEGSKA (reference sequence). The V end was cut by 5 bases, the J end by 7 bases, with 11 bases between. The length of the CDR3 is 11 residues. Here the CDR3 reads CSARQGSGYTF. The CDR3 DNA follows: TGCAGTGCTCGGCAGGGGTCTGGCTACACCTTC.

The chain couples TRBV11-2 to TRBJ2-1, with 16 bases aligning to TRBD2. The CDR3 sequence is 18 residues long. CDR1 is SGHAT and CDR2 is FQNNGV in the germline V gene. With V trimmed by 5 bases and J by 9 bases, 13 bases remained unmatched. The CDR3 sequence: CASSRTGTSGRAKGEQFF. In DNA, the CDR3 is TGTGCCAGCAGCCGGACAGGGACTAGCGGGAGGGCCAAGGGTGAGCAGTTCTTC.

The CDR3 protein is CASSIDRGHGYGYTF. The CDR3 region has the DNA TGTGCCAGTAGTATAGACAGGGGGCACGGCTATGGCTACACCTTC. The chain recombines TRBV19 with TRBJ1-2, with 8 bases matching TRBD1. The trim removed 0 bases at V and 4 bases at J, leaving 4 bases unmatched. The CDR3 sequence is 15 residues long. Germline V gives CDR1 LNHDA, CDR2 SQIVND (reference sequence).

This clone appeared many times. The chain employs TRBV2 and TRBJ2-7, with TRBD1 matching over 7 bases. Germline CDR1 SNHLY, CDR2 FYNNEI. The CDR3 contains 15 residues. The J segment lost 2 bases and the V segment lost 4 bases, leaving 8 bases of the junction unmatched. The DNA of the CDR3 is TGTGCCAGCAGTGGGGGCATCGACAGGGCCTACGAGCAGTACTTC. This translates into CASSGGIDRAYEQYF.

V gene TRBV29-1 combines with J gene TRBJ2-1; 10 nucleotides align to TRBD1. Germline assignment: CDR1 SQVTM and CDR2 ANQGSEA. This CDR3 comprises 14 residues. V lost 3 bases to trimming and J lost 4 bases; unmatched junction nucleotides: 3. The CDR3 nucleotides read TGCAGCGTTGAGGGGACAGGGGTTTACAATGAGCAGTTCTTC. Its translation: CSVEGTGVYNEQFF.

The DNA for the CDR3 is TGTGCCAGCAGCGCAAGCGGGAATGCCGCCTACGAGCAGTACTTC. Translating gives CASSASGNAAYEQYF. The V gene is TRBV9, the J gene TRBJ2-7; 7 bases map to TRBD2. Trimming cost V 3 bases and J 2 bases; bases outside gene matches: 8. CDR1 is SGDLS and CDR2 is YYNGEE in the germline V gene. The CDR3 is made up of 15 amino acids.

The chain carries TRBV11-3 and TRBJ2-3, with 8 bases matching TRBD1. In germline, CDR1 is SGHNT, CDR2 YENEEA. The CDR3 covers 15 residues. Trimming removed 6 bases from V and 0 bases from J; junction bases left unmatched: 5. The CDR3: CASRSRTGSTDTQYF. CDR3 in DNA: TGTGCCAGCAGGTCCCGGACAGGGAGCACAGATACGCAGTATTTT.

Details on this clone: A read error may explain this, as a much larger clone is one base away. Other DNA sequences in this specimen translate into the identical CDR3. The V and J genes are TRBV19 and TRBJ1-5; D remains ambiguous. Germline CDR1 is LNHDA and CDR2 is SQIVND (reference sequence). The ends were cut back, 2 bases at V and 3 bases at J, with 5 bases in the middle. The CDR3 contains 13 residues. CDR3 nucleotides: TGTGCCAGTAGTATACAGGACAATCAGCCCCAGCATTTT. Protein: CASSIQDNQPQHF.

The chain carries TRBV7-9 and TRBJ2-3, with TRBD2 identical over 7 bases. CDR3 length: 12 amino acids. The germline V gene encodes CDR1 SEHNR and CDR2 FQNEAQ (reference sequence). V was clipped by 4 bases and J by 10 bases; unmatched bases: 5. In DNA form, the CDR3 reads TGTGCCAGCAGCTATCCGGGACTATCGCAGTATTTT. It encodes CASSYPGLSQYF.

This clone turned up a few times. The chain recombines TRBV7-9 with TRBJ2-1; D uncertain. Germline V gene sequence: CDR1 SEHNR, CDR2 FQNEAQ (reference sequence). The CDR3 has 14 residues. The germline V and J ends were trimmed by 1 base and 3 bases, with 7 bases remaining between them. The CDR3 DNA sequence: TGTGCCAGCAGCTTAGATTACAGCTACAATGAGCAGTTCTTC. This encodes CASSLDYSYNEQFF.

CDR3 nucleotides: TGCGCCAGCAGCCAAGTAGCGACAGGGGATGAGACCCAGTACTTC. Translation gives CASSQVATGDETQYF. The chain joins TRBV4-1 to TRBJ2-5, with 8 positions matching TRBD1. CDR1 MGHRA and CDR2 YSYEKL come from the germline V gene. The length of the CDR3 is 15 residues. Germline trimming cut 1 base from V and 5 bases from J; bases unmatched to any gene: 6.

V and J are TRBV11-2 and TRBJ2-7, with 8 bases that match TRBD2. Germline V lookup: CDR1 SGHAT, CDR2 FQNNGV. CDR3 length: 16 amino acids. J gave up 2 bases and V 0 bases, and 6 bases lay outside the gene matches. The CDR3 sequence: CASSLDGGGTTYEQYF. CDR3 DNA sequence: TGTGCCAGCAGCTTAGATGGCGGGGGGACGACCTACGAGCAGTACTTC.

This sequence joins TRBV7-2 and TRBJ2-3, with a weak D call TRBD2 (5 bases). The V and J ends lost 1 base and 0 bases respectively, with 11 bases between them. Germline CDR1 and CDR2: SGHTA and FQGNSA. The CDR3 has 16 residues. The CDR3 DNA follows: TGTGCCAGCAGCTTAGACGGGGTATTAAGCACAGATACGCAGTATTTT. Amino acids: CASSLDGVLSTDTQYF.

This chain links TRBV20-1 with TRBJ2-1; perhaps TRBD2 as D (5 bases). Trimming pared 3 bases from V and 7 bases from J, leaving 10 bases between. The CDR3 loop spans 12 amino acids. Germline CDR1 reads DFQATT; CDR2 reads SNEGSKA (reference sequence). CDR3: CSASPRGNEQFF. CDR3 coding DNA: TGCAGTGCTAGTCCCCGAGGGAATGAGCAGTTCTTC.

The V gene is TRBV5-1, the J gene TRBJ2-3, with TRBD1 matching over 8 bases. Germline V gives CDR1 SGHRS, CDR2 YFSETQ. The CDR3 covers 15 residues. J was trimmed by 4 bases and V by 3 bases; bases with no gene match: 7. This CDR3 reads CASSSQDRVADTQYF. Written as DNA, the CDR3 is TGCGCCAGCAGCTCACAGGACAGGGTCGCAGATACGCAGTATTTT.

V gene TRBV3-1 (or the pseudogene TRBV3-2) combines with J gene TRBJ2-5, with TRBD1 matching 8 bases. J was trimmed by 5 bases and V by 4 bases; bases with no gene match: 6. CDR3 length: 14 residues. In germline, CDR1 is LGHDT, CDR2 YNNKEL (reference sequence). DNA of the CDR3: TGTGCCAGCAGCCTTCGGACAGGGCAGGAGACCCAGTACTTC. This codes for CASSLRTGQETQYF.

This chain connects TRBV11-3 to TRBJ2-5; D not certain. Trimming left V 3 bases short and J 0 bases short, with 8 bases between. The CDR3 runs to 14 residues. Germline V gene lookup returns CDR1 SGHNT and CDR2 YENEEA. The CDR3 loop reads CASSFSLYQETQYF. In DNA, the CDR3 is TGTGCCAGCAGCTTCTCCCTGTACCAAGAGACCCAGTACTTC.

The chain uses TRBV7-9 and TRBJ2-2; D might be TRBD1 (7 bases). Germline V gives CDR1 SEHNR, CDR2 FQNEAQ (reference sequence). The CDR3 extends over 16 amino acids. This chain's CDR3 is CAGGRGTPGLTGELFF. CDR3 in DNA: TGTGCAGGCGGCAGGGGGACTCCCGGGCTCACCGGGGAGCTGTTTTTT.

As for this clone: The identical CDR3 is also encoded by other nucleotide sequences in the sample. The chain recombines TRBV9 with TRBJ2-7, with TRBD1 identical over 10 bases. V lost 0 bases, J lost 1 base, and 1 base stayed unmatched. The CDR3 contains 15 residues. The germline CDR1 and CDR2 sequences are SGDLS and YYNGEE. CDR3 amino acids: CASSVGQGASYEQYF. CDR3 DNA: TGTGCCAGCAGCGTAGGACAGGGGGCTTCCTACGAGCAGTACTTC.